This T cell receptor (beta chain) was recorded in a study of control samples from healthy donors and cancer patients. Trimming cost V 5 bases and J 2 bases, with 13 bases left between them. There are 14 residues in the CDR3. The germline V gene encodes CDR1 MNHEY and CDR2 SMNVEV (reference sequence). The data were produced by immunoSEQ multiplex PCR, yet TCRdb's version contains in-frame clones alone and is incomplete. The table has roughly 140,000 clones, 85% to 95% seen once. The rearrangement joins TRBV27 to TRBJ2-7; weak D call: TRBD1 (5 bases). The TCR comes from a man between 45 and 60 years old in good health. The specimen sequenced was blood. For the CDR3, the DNA is TGTGCCAGCAGTCTAACCCCGACAGCCTACGAGCAGTACTTC. It specifies CASSLTPTAYEQYF.